This T cell receptor (beta chain) is drawn from a study of T-cell reconstitution after alpha-beta-depleted transplantation in children. Study-wide results and limits: Several hundred graft clones that had expanded were reportedly the source of alpha-beta T cells about two months after transplant. Most T-cell counts and diversity one year after the transplant came from T cells that were newly produced.

Preparing the TCRbeta library involved the use of unique molecular identifiers. Using its own MiXCR run on the PCR reads, TCRdb lists one record per CDR3 protein. The profile shows some 840,000 distinct CDR3 sequences, around 15% of them singletons. CDR3 size: 14 residues. Trimming took 3 bases from V and 5 from J; bases not matched to a gene: 4. Germline V gives CDR1 SGHAT, CDR2 FQNNGV. This clonotype has more than one count but fewer than ten. Its antigen is unknown. The V gene is TRBV11-2, the J gene TRBJ2-3; TRBD2 aligns across 8 bases. The sequence was collected from a male patient between 5 and 17 years old who had a stem cell transplant for acute lymphoblastic leukemia, so the T cells may come from the graft donor. Material: PBMCs, mostly from graft donor cells, obtained 360 days after TCRalphabeta/CD19-depleted stem cell transplant. CDR3 protein: CASSLVAGRDTQYF. The CDR3 region has the DNA TGTGCCAGCAGCTTGGTAGCGGGAAGAGATACGCAGTATTTT.